This passage covers 20 T cell receptor beta chains from one sample sequenced in a study of blood T cell repertoires in COVID-19. Sequencing was performed with immunoSEQ multiplex PCR; in TCRdb, only in-frame clones are kept and a portion is missing. The sample lists roughly 85,000 clones, more than 60% seen once, with about 9.9% in the top ten. The specimen sequenced was peripheral blood. The source is a human donor in a cohort sampled during active COVID-19.

The sample holds a few counts of this clone. The chain employs TRBV9 and TRBJ1-3; a possible D gene is TRBD1 (5 bases). Trimming took off 1 base at V and 2 bases at J, with 7 bases between the two ends. The CDR3 sequence is 14 residues long. Germline V gene lookup returns CDR1 SGDLS and CDR2 YYNGEE. In DNA, the CDR3 is TGTGCCAGCAGCGTACAGGGTACTGGAAACACCATATATTTT. Its translation is CASSVQGTGNTIYF.

The J gene is TRBJ2-7, the V gene TRBV7-2, with a possible D match to TRBD2 (6 bases). The CDR3 extends over 15 amino acids. V was clipped by 5 bases and J by 5 bases, with 19 bases between them. CDR1 SGHTA and CDR2 FQGNSA come from the germline V gene. This CDR3 is CASSRARGYFNEQYF. The CDR3 nucleotides are TGTGCCAGCAGCAGGGCGCGGGGTTATTTCAACGAGCAGTACTTC.

V usage is TRBV4-3 and J usage is TRBJ2-3; maybe TRBD2 (5 bases). Germline V lookup: CDR1 LGHNA, CDR2 YSLEER. CDR3 length: 15 amino acids. The V and J ends lost 5 bases and 3 bases respectively, with 15 bases between them. This chain's CDR3 is CASSTGLWGTDTQYF. The CDR3 DNA reads TGCGCCAGCAGCACCGGACTTTGGGGTACAGATACGCAGTATTTT.

This clone was seen a handful of times. The rearrangement uses TRBV6-6 and TRBJ1-6; no clear D. Germline CDR1 MNHNY, CDR2 SVGAGI (reference sequence). Trimming removed 7 bases from V and 7 bases from J, with 20 bases in between. The CDR3 sequence is 16 residues long. CDR3 DNA sequence: TGTGCCAGCACCTCGCCATCTGGGCAGGCGAATTCACCCCTCCACTTT. Translating gives CASTSPSGQANSPLHF.

This sequence joins TRBV3-1 (or the pseudogene TRBV3-2) and TRBJ2-7; 7 bases fit TRBD2. Germline V CDR1 and CDR2: LGHDT, YNNKEL (reference sequence). V was clipped by 0 bases and J by 0 bases; unmatched bases: 5. The CDR3 covers 16 residues. The chain's CDR3 is CASSQDTGGSSYEQYF. DNA of the CDR3: TGTGCCAGCAGCCAAGATACCGGGGGGAGCTCCTACGAGCAGTACTTC.

There are many counts of this clone. The V gene is TRBV10-3, the J gene TRBJ1-2, with 10 bases aligning to TRBD1. Germline values: CDR1 ENHRY, CDR2 SYGVKD. J gave up 4 bases and V 11 bases, and 7 bases lay outside the gene matches. The CDR3 spans 13 residues. This CDR3 reads CAVLTGGGYGYTF. CDR3 DNA: TGTGCCGTCCTGACAGGGGGCGGCTATGGCTACACCTTC.

V and J are TRBV4-2 and TRBJ2-5, with 7 bases fitting TRBD2. The V segment lost 2 bases and the J segment 2 bases; nucleotides outside the gene matches: 5. From germline, CDR1 is LGHNA and CDR2 YNFKEQ. CDR3 length equals 15 residues. CDR3 DNA: TGTGCCAGCAGCCAACCAGCGGGGATGCAAGAGACCCAGTACTTC. Protein product: CASSQPAGMQETQYF.

The chain recombines TRBV10-1 with TRBJ1-2; possibly TRBD1 for D (6 bases). Germline V gives CDR1 WNHNN, CDR2 SYGVQD (reference sequence). The CDR3 spans 15 residues. With 3 bases removed from V and 8 bases from J, the gap between germline ends came to 19 bases. CDR3 nucleotide sequence: TGCGCCAGCAGTGATTCTTCGACAGGCAGGTCCGGCTACACCTTC. It codes for CASSDSSTGRSGYTF.

The genes are TRBV5-4 and TRBJ1-4, with 10 nucleotides matching TRBD1. Trimming took 0 bases from V and 7 from J; bases not matched to a gene: 6. CDR1 and CDR2 (germline): SGHNT, YYREEE (reference sequence). This CDR3 contains 16 residues. The CDR3 reads CASSLAGDRGREKLFF. CDR3 bases: TGTGCCAGCAGCTTGGCCGGGGACAGGGGTCGTGAAAAACTGTTTTTT.

This clone appeared a single time. The chain uses TRBV27 and TRBJ2-7; D possibly corresponds to TRBD1 (6 bases). CDR3 length: 16 amino acids. Germline CDR1 is MNHEY and CDR2 is SMNVEV (reference sequence). The V and J ends lost 3 bases and 3 bases respectively, with 18 bases between them. CDR3 nucleotides: TGTGCCAGCAGTTTGCGCCGGGACATAACCCTCTACGAGCAGTACTTC. The encoded protein is CASSLRRDITLYEQYF.

As DNA, the CDR3 is TGTGCCAGCAGCCCAGGACTAGCGGGCACAGATACGCAGTATTTT. Translating gives CASSPGLAGTDTQYF. The chain is built from TRBV2 and TRBJ2-3, with 10 bases fitting TRBD2. CDR3 length equals 15 residues. V trimming: 6 bases; J trimming: 1 base; junction bases outside the gene matches: 4. Germline assignment: CDR1 SNHLY and CDR2 FYNNEI.

The V gene is TRBV2, the J gene TRBJ1-2; TRBD1 matches at 8 bases. Unmatched junction bases numbered 11, after V lost 7 bases and J lost 4 bases. This CDR3 spans 15 amino acids. The germline V gene encodes CDR1 SNHLY and CDR2 FYNNEI. The chain's CDR3 is CASTGLRQGIYGYTF. DNA of the CDR3: TGTGCCAGCACTGGCCTACGACAGGGGATCTATGGCTACACCTTC.

The chain uses TRBV7-2 and TRBJ2-7, with 8 bases identical to TRBD1. The CDR3 has 14 residues. Germline V gene sequence: CDR1 SGHTA, CDR2 FQGNSA. Trimming took 5 bases from V and 6 from J; bases not matched to a gene: 9. CDR3 residues: CASSPRTGQGEQYF. The CDR3, as DNA: TGTGCCAGCAGCCCTCGGACAGGGCAAGGCGAGCAGTACTTC.

The rearrangement links TRBV6-5 to TRBJ1-3; no clear D. Germline V gene lookup returns CDR1 MNHEY and CDR2 SVGAGI. The CDR3 spans 15 residues. V lost 5 bases and J lost 0, with 11 bases in between. CDR3 in DNA: TGTGCCAGCAGTCCGGACTGGGCCTCTGGAAACACCATATATTTT. This gives the protein CASSPDWASGNTIYF.

The chain links TRBV21-1 to TRBJ2-5; the table's D call, TRBD2, was not checked against the DNA. TRBV21-1 is a documented pseudogene. CDR3 length: 16 amino acids. CDR3 sequence reads: CASTIFEDVGSETQYF. The DNA for the CDR3 is TGTGCCAGCACCATTTTTGAGGATGTTGGGTCAGAGACCCAGTACTTC.

The CDR3, as DNA: TGCGCCAGCAGCCAAGGTGGGGCCCCCCTATATGGCTACACCTTC. It encodes CASSQGGAPLYGYTF. V and J are TRBV4-3 and TRBJ1-2; D might be TRBD1 (5 bases). The CDR3 has 15 residues. The germline CDR1 and CDR2 sequences are LGHNA and YSLEER. V was pared by 1 base and J by 5 bases, with 14 bases between.

This clone was recorded a few times. V and J are TRBV9 and TRBJ2-5, with TRBD1 identical over 7 bases. This CDR3 contains 15 residues. With 0 bases clipped from V and 1 base from J, the junction kept 3 bases outside the gene matches. The germline V gene encodes CDR1 SGDLS and CDR2 YYNGEE. The CDR3 coding sequence is TGTGCCAGCAGCGTAGGGAGGACAGGCCAAGAGACCCAGTACTTC. Encoded protein: CASSVGRTGQETQYF.

V gene TRBV5-8 combines with J gene TRBJ2-5, with a possible D match to TRBD1 (5 bases). Germline lookup yields CDR1 SGHTS and CDR2 YDEGEE. There are 15 residues in the CDR3. V was trimmed by 0 bases and J by 1 base, leaving 10 bases between them. CDR3: CASSLGQTTQETQYF. As DNA, the CDR3 is TGTGCCAGCAGCTTGGGACAGACCACCCAAGAGACCCAGTACTTC.

The genes are TRBV5-1 and TRBJ2-7, with 9 nucleotides matching TRBD2. V dropped 2 bases and J dropped 3; count of bases not matched to a gene: 3. The CDR3 covers 14 residues. CDR1 is SGHRS, CDR2 YFSETQ, per germline. The CDR3 DNA is TGCGCCAGCAGCTTCGGCGGGGGGGTCTACGAGCAGTACTTC. Its protein is CASSFGGGVYEQYF.

The chain has TRBV4-3 and TRBJ1-5; D might be TRBD1 (5 bases). CDR1 and CDR2 (germline): LGHNA, YSLEER. The V and J ends lost 0 bases and 1 base respectively, with 19 bases between them. The CDR3 sequence is 19 residues long. This CDR3 is CASSQECRGLLISNQPQHF. DNA of the CDR3: TGCGCCAGCAGCCAAGAATGTAGGGGCCTGTTGATAAGCAATCAGCCCCAGCATTTT.